This T cell receptor beta chain was found in a study of T cell responses to AZD1222 COVID-19 vaccine. This clone was seen once. The ends were cut back, 2 bases at V and 4 bases at J, with 16 bases in the middle. CDR1 MNHNS and CDR2 SASEGT come from the germline V gene. This CDR3 comprises 16 residues. TCRdb's copy holds only in-frame clones and misses some; the assay was immunoSEQ multiplex PCR. The top ten hold about 7% of the sample, which has tens of thousands of clones, 86% seen once. The sample consisted of peripheral blood, taken 28 days after the second AZD1222 dose. The chain employs TRBV6-1 and TRBJ2-3, with unresolved D. The receptor was derived from an adult who received the AZD1222 COVID-19 vaccine. The CDR3 DNA follows: TGTGCCAGCAGTGAAAGGGTCGGCGCCATGGCAGATACGCAGTATTTT. Its protein product is CASSERVGAMADTQYF.